One and the same sample provided the 31 T cell receptor beta chains below, sequenced in a study of identical twins. TCRdb re-called the 5' RACE reads with MiXCR, one entry per CDR3 protein. The data contain some 570,000 distinct CDR3 sequences, 20% to 25% of them singletons. These records were also assigned to another study, of yellow fever vaccine responses in identical twins.

Sequencing was carried out using CD4+ T cells sorted from blood. Every receptor here comes from a woman aged 18-29 years in good health.

The sample holds many counts of this clonotype. This sequence joins TRBV24-1 and TRBJ2-7, with D unresolved. The CDR3 has 13 residues. The V end was cut by 5 bases, the J end by 0 bases, with 7 bases between. The germline V gene encodes CDR1 KGHDR and CDR2 SFDVKD. The CDR3 nucleotides read TGTGCCACCAGTGGCGTAGGCTCCTACGAGCAGTACTTC. This gives the protein CATSGVGSYEQYF.

V and J are TRBV5-1 and TRBJ2-5, with TRBD1 matching 7 bases. The CDR3 is 16 amino acids. With 3 bases clipped from V and 0 bases from J, the junction kept 8 bases outside the gene matches. CDR1 is SGHRS and CDR2 is YFSETQ in the germline V gene. The DNA of the CDR3 is TGCGCCAGCAGCTCAACCGGGACAGCCGACCAAGAGACCCAGTACTTC. Protein sequence: CASSSTGTADQETQYF.

The table lists this clonotype with a few counts. The chain combines TRBV9 with TRBJ2-2; D is uncertain. This CDR3 is built from 16 residues. CDR1 and CDR2 from the germline V gene are SGDLS and YYNGEE. V lost 0 bases and J lost 0, with 9 bases in between. The CDR3 nucleotides are TGTGCCAGCAGCGTAGGGTCAGGTGCGAACACCGGGGAGCTGTTTTTT. Its protein product is CASSVGSGANTGELFF.

There are a few counts of this clonotype. The V call is TRBV4-1, the J call TRBJ1-5; 11 nucleotides align to TRBD1. V was clipped by 1 base and J by 7 bases; unmatched bases: 6. The germline V gene has CDR1 MGHRA and CDR2 YSYEKL. This CDR3 spans 16 amino acids. The CDR3 DNA reads TGCGCCAGCAGCCAAGTCCCGGGACAGGGGGTCCAGCCCCAGCATTTT. It specifies CASSQVPGQGVQPQHF.

There are a few counts of this clonotype. This chain joins TRBV6-5 and TRBJ1-2, with D possibly being TRBD1 (5 bases). CDR3 size: 15 residues. CDR1 MNHEY and CDR2 SVGAGI come from the germline V gene. V lost 0 bases, J lost 1 base, and 9 bases lay in between. CDR3 in amino acids: CASSYSIGDNYGYTF. The CDR3 region has the DNA TGTGCCAGCAGTTACTCAATAGGGGATAACTATGGCTACACCTTC.

This chain uses TRBV20-1 with TRBJ1-1; 10 bases are shared with TRBD1. V lost 5 bases and J lost 6; bases outside the gene matches: 9. This CDR3 contains 14 residues. The germline V gene encodes CDR1 DFQATT and CDR2 SNEGSKA (reference sequence). The CDR3 nucleotides read TGCAGTGCTCACCGGACAGGGGGGGGCTCTGAAGCTTTCTTT. Encoded protein: CSAHRTGGGSEAFF.

The rearrangement joins TRBV29-1 to TRBJ2-6; no firm D call. This CDR3 spans 14 amino acids. Germline V lookup: CDR1 SQVTM, CDR2 ANQGSEA. Trimming removed 4 bases from V and 1 base from J, with 8 bases in between. The CDR3 bases are TGCAGCGTTGCTGACAATTCTGGGGCCAACGTCCTGACTTTC. Its protein is CSVADNSGANVLTF. Full variable domain (rest looked up from reference TRBV29-1 and TRBJ2-6): SAVISQKPSRDICQRGTSLTIQCQVDSQVTMMFWYRQQPGQSLTLIATANQGSEATYESGFVIDKFPISRPNLTFSTLTVSNMSPEDSSIYLCSVADNSGANVLTFGAGSRLTVL.

This clonotype was recorded once. The gene calls are TRBV27 and TRBJ2-4; 7 bases map to TRBD1. Germline V gives CDR1 MNHEY, CDR2 SMNVEV (reference sequence). The CDR3 is made up of 15 amino acids. J was trimmed by 9 bases and V by 6 bases; bases with no gene match: 14. Here the CDR3 DNA reads TGTGCCAGCAGATCAGGACAGGTCGATGCGAGCATTCAGTACTTC. As protein: CASRSGQVDASIQYF.

The rearrangement joins TRBV18 to TRBJ2-6, with D maybe TRBD1 (6 bases). Germline V gives CDR1 KGHSH, CDR2 LQKENI. The V end was cut by 4 bases, the J end by 4 bases, with 20 bases between. The CDR3 consists of 18 residues. The CDR3 region has the DNA TGTGCCAGCTCACTCCGGGACACCCTCCGACTCGGGGCCAACGTCCTGACTTTC. Encoded protein: CASSLRDTLRLGANVLTF.

The CDR3 DNA reads as TGTGCCAGCAGACTAACTAGCGGGAGGGCCTCTCCTCTCGAGCAGTACTTC. This translates into CASRLTSGRASPLEQYF. The chain carries TRBV7-9 and TRBJ2-7; TRBD2 matches at 13 bases. The J segment lost 6 bases and the V segment lost 6 bases, leaving 14 bases of the junction unmatched. Per the germline V gene, CDR1 is SEHNR and CDR2 is FQNEAQ (reference sequence). CDR3 length: 17 residues.

This clonotype has just a few counts. V is TRBV4-1 and J is TRBJ2-1; 11 bases align to TRBD2. The trim removed 4 bases at V and 9 bases at J, leaving 11 bases unmatched. Germline CDR1 is MGHRA and CDR2 is YSYEKL. This CDR3 region has 16 residues. CDR3 in amino acids: CASSPLGLAGGSEQFF. The CDR3 DNA reads TGCGCCAGCAGCCCCCTTGGACTAGCGGGCGGGAGTGAGCAGTTCTTC.

This clonotype has just a few counts. The chain is built from TRBV5-1 and TRBJ2-1, with 9 bases fitting TRBD1. The CDR3 is 15 amino acids. The germline gives CDR1 SGHRS, CDR2 YFSETQ. The V and J ends lost 4 bases and 3 bases, in that order; junction bases with no gene match: 5. Here the CDR3 reads CASSMDRGGYNEQFF. CDR3 in DNA: TGCGCCAGCAGCATGGACAGGGGTGGCTACAATGAGCAGTTCTTC.

This clonotype was observed a few times. The V gene is TRBV9, the J gene TRBJ2-7; TRBD1 matches 7 bases. The CDR3 sequence is 13 residues long. Germline V gene lookup returns CDR1 SGDLS and CDR2 YYNGEE. The junction had 5 bases not matched to a gene; V was cut back by 4 bases and J by 4 bases. The DNA for the CDR3 is TGTGCCAGCAGCCTGGGGACAGAGTACGAGCAGTACTTC. This codes for CASSLGTEYEQYF.

V and J are TRBV15 and TRBJ2-3; D is undetermined. Germline CDR1 and CDR2: LNHNV and YYDKDF (reference sequence). This CDR3 is 14 amino acids long. The V end was cut by 0 bases, the J end by 5 bases, with 9 bases between. The CDR3 is CATSRDRTRDTQYF. The CDR3 DNA reads TGTGCCACCAGCAGAGATAGAACGAGAGATACGCAGTATTTT. Variable domain in full (rest from reference TRBV15 and TRBJ2-3): DAMVIQNPRYQVTQFGKPVTLSCSQTLNHNVMYWYQQKSSQAPKLLFHYYDKDFNNEADTPDNFQSRRPNTSFCFLDIRSPGLGDTAMYLCATSRDRTRDTQYFGPGTRLTVL.

As for this clonotype: At one boundary the junction diverges from the germline segment, which might be a read error. V usage is TRBV29-1 and J usage is TRBJ2-1; perhaps TRBD1 as D (5 bases). This CDR3 has 13 amino acids. The germline CDR1 and CDR2 sequences are SQVTM and ANQGSEA. The CDR3 region is CSVDRVGYNEQSF. The CDR3 region has the DNA TGCAGCGTTGACAGGGTCGGCTACAATGAGCAGTCCTTC.

The chain has TRBV3-1 and TRBJ2-7, with D uncertain. Germline loops: CDR1 LGHDT, CDR2 YNNKEL (reference sequence). Trimming pared 1 base from V and 10 bases from J, leaving 8 bases between. This CDR3 is built from 11 residues. The CDR3 DNA sequence: TGTGCCAGCAGCCAAGGTGGGGTTCAGTACGTC. This gives the protein CASSQGGVQYV.

V and J are TRBV3-1 and TRBJ1-1; TRBD1 aligns across 8 bases. The V segment lost 1 base and the J segment 8 bases; nucleotides outside the gene matches: 6. There are 14 residues in the CDR3. In germline, CDR1 is LGHDT, CDR2 YNNKEL (reference sequence). DNA for the CDR3: TGTGCCAGCAGCCAAGCCAACAGGGGGACCGAAGCTTTCTTT. Translating it yields CASSQANRGTEAFF.

The chain joins TRBV6-1 to TRBJ1-1; no clear D. CDR3 length: 14 amino acids. Germline V lookup: CDR1 MNHNS, CDR2 SASEGT. Trimming left V 4 bases short and J 1 base short, with 10 bases between. The CDR3 DNA follows: TGTGCCAGCAGTGCAACCCCGGCGAACACTGAAGCTTTCTTT. It specifies CASSATPANTEAFF.

This clonotype came up a few times. This chain links TRBV28 with TRBJ2-1; TRBD1 matches 9 bases. J lost 0 bases, V lost 4 bases, and 4 bases had no gene match. Per germline, CDR1 MDHEN and CDR2 SYDVKM. The CDR3 loop spans 16 amino acids. The CDR3 DNA reads as TGTGCCAGCAGTTCCCGACAGGGGGACTCCTACAATGAGCAGTTCTTC. It translates to CASSSRQGDSYNEQFF. Based on the CDR3 plus reference TRBV28 and TRBJ2-1, the full variable domain is DVKVTQSSRYLVKRTGEKVFLECVQDMDHENMFWYRQDPGLGLRLIYFSYDVKMKEKGDIPEGYSVSREKKERFSLILESASTNQTSMYLCASSSRQGDSYNEQFFGPGTRLTVL.

The rearrangement joins TRBV5-6 to TRBJ2-7; possible D gene TRBD1, 6 bases. This CDR3 comprises 14 residues. The V end was cut by 1 base, the J end by 3 bases, with 11 bases between. Germline-derived CDR1 and CDR2 are SGHDT and YYEEEE. This CDR3 is CASSLYGGGYEQYV. The CDR3 bases are TGTGCCAGCAGCTTGTATGGGGGCGGCTACGAGCAGTACGTC.

This clonotype showed up many times. V usage is TRBV10-3 and J usage is TRBJ1-6; D uncertain. V gave up 3 bases and J gave up 8 bases, with 14 bases separating them. Looked up from germline, CDR1 is ENHRY and CDR2 is SYGVKD. The CDR3 loop spans 15 amino acids. CDR3 protein: CAISDSMGAYSPLHF. For the CDR3, the DNA is TGTGCCATCAGTGACTCAATGGGCGCCTATTCACCCCTCCACTTT.

The V and J genes are TRBV15 and TRBJ2-7; D is unresolved. The germline V gene encodes CDR1 LNHNV and CDR2 YYDKDF (reference sequence). V shed 0 bases and J shed 2 bases, with 14 bases lying between them. The CDR3 consists of 16 residues. The CDR3 sequence is CATSRDRGVKTYEQYF. The CDR3, as DNA: TGTGCCACCAGCAGAGATCGTGGAGTGAAAACCTACGAGCAGTACTTC.

This clonotype was picked up a small number of times. The chain employs TRBV7-8 and TRBJ2-5; 7 nucleotides align to TRBD2. V lost 2 bases, J lost 5 bases, and 8 bases stayed unmatched. The germline CDR1 and CDR2 sequences are SGHVS and FQNEAQ. The CDR3 sequence is 15 residues long. The CDR3, as DNA: TGTGCCAGCAGCTTATTATTTGGCGGGAGTGAGACCCAGTACTTC. Translated, it gives CASSLLFGGSETQYF. The entire variable domain, with the rest obtained from reference TRBV7-8 and TRBJ2-5, is as follows: GAGVSQSPRYKVAKRGQDVALRCDPISGHVSLFWYQQALGQGPEFLTYFQNEAQLDKSGLPSDRFFAERPEGSVSTLKIQRTQQEDSAVYLCASSLLFGGSETQYFGPGTRLLVL.

J is TRBJ2-1 and V is TRBV10-3, with TRBD1 identical over 9 bases. Germline-derived CDR1 and CDR2 are ENHRY and SYGVKD. This CDR3 has 16 amino acids. V gave up 6 bases and J gave up 8 bases; unmatched junction bases: 14. In nucleotides, the CDR3 is TGTGCCATCAGGGATCCGGGACAGGGAATACAATATGAGCAGTTCTTC. Translation gives CAIRDPGQGIQYEQFF.

The sample holds one count of this clonotype. The chain combines TRBV20-1 with TRBJ2-4; 8 bases align to TRBD2. The J segment lost 6 bases and the V segment lost 4 bases, leaving 2 bases of the junction unmatched. CDR1 and CDR2 from the germline V gene are DFQATT and SNEGSKA (reference sequence). The CDR3 is made up of 12 amino acids. CDR3 bases: TGCAGTGCTAACCTAGCGGGAAACATTCAGTACTTC. As protein: CSANLAGNIQYF.

In this sample, this clonotype turned up a few times. The chain joins TRBV2 to TRBJ2-7; 7 nucleotides align to TRBD1. The CDR3 contains 14 residues. Germline lookup yields CDR1 SNHLY and CDR2 FYNNEI. Germline trimming cut 7 bases from V and 3 bases from J; bases unmatched to any gene: 9. The CDR3 region has the DNA TGTGCCAGCACTAGGGACAGCCCTCTCTACGAGCAGTACTTC. Encoded protein: CASTRDSPLYEQYF.

This clonotype has more than one count but fewer than ten. V and J are TRBV2 and TRBJ1-1; no clear D gene. Germline values: CDR1 SNHLY, CDR2 FYNNEI. Trimming cost V 7 bases and J 2 bases, with 17 bases left between them. The CDR3 spans 15 residues. The CDR3 DNA follows: TGTGCCAGCATCCCCGACGGGTTAACCAACACTGAAGCTTTCTTT. As protein: CASIPDGLTNTEAFF.

This clonotype showed up just a few times. V and J are TRBV11-2 and TRBJ1-1; D is perhaps TRBD1 (5 bases). Germline V lookup: CDR1 SGHAT, CDR2 FQNNGV. Trimming shortened V by 3 bases and J by 10 bases, and 24 bases separated the two germline ends. This CDR3 has 16 residues. The CDR3 DNA reads TGTGCCAGCAGCTTGGGGGGGAGCCTCATGAGTCTCGTAGCTTTCTTT. Translation gives CASSLGGSLMSLVAFF.

The V gene is TRBV5-1, the J gene TRBJ2-2; the match to TRBD2 covers 9 bases. Trimming cost V 4 bases and J 4 bases; bases outside gene matches: 8. CDR1 is SGHRS, CDR2 YFSETQ, per germline. The CDR3 has 16 residues. In DNA, the CDR3 is TGCGCCAGCAGCCCCGGTAGCGGGAGATCCACCGGGGAGCTGTTTTTT. This translates into CASSPGSGRSTGELFF.

The J gene is TRBJ2-7, the V gene TRBV28; maybe TRBD1 (5 bases). The CDR3 spans 12 residues. Germline values: CDR1 MDHEN, CDR2 SYDVKM. Trimming left V 7 bases short and J 2 bases short, with 9 bases between. CDR3 sequence: CASKTVPYEQYF. CDR3 bases: TGTGCCAGCAAGACAGTTCCCTACGAGCAGTACTTC.

Only a few counts were recorded for this clonotype. V usage is TRBV12-3 or TRBV12-4 and J usage is TRBJ2-4, with D possibly TRBD1 on 5 matching bases. Trimming left V 7 bases short and J 1 base short, with 11 bases between. The CDR3 is made up of 14 amino acids. Written as DNA, the CDR3 is TGTGCCAGCACTCAGACAGCGGCCAAAAACATTCAGTACTTC. This gives the protein CASTQTAAKNIQYF.